Presented here are 15 T cell receptor beta chains from one specimen sequenced in a study of blood T cells in healthy people across ages. Then a second PCR, running roughly 7 to 11 cycles, was carried out with a sample-barcoded 5' primer and a J-beta primer mix. In TCRdb, the 5' RACE reads were re-called with MiXCR into one record per CDR3 protein. Of about 1,800,000 distinct CDR3 sequences in the sample, approximately 30% were seen once. Sequencing used blood. The receptors were gathered from a woman in her twenties or thirties in good health.

V is TRBV7-2 and J is TRBJ2-3; possible D gene TRBD2, 5 bases. Trimming took 6 bases from V and 6 from J, leaving 10 bases between them. The germline gives CDR1 SGHTA, CDR2 FQGNSA. The CDR3 extends over 12 amino acids. The CDR3 DNA sequence: TGTGCCAGCAGGCTCGGCGGGGATACGCAGTATTTT. Its translation: CASRLGGDTQYF. The complete variable domain, with remaining parts taken from reference TRBV7-2 and TRBJ2-3, reads GAGVSQSPSNKVTEKGKDVELRCDPISGHTALYWYRQSLGQGLEFLIYFQGNSAPDKSGLPSDRFSAERTGGSVSTLTIQRTQQEDSAVYLCASRLGGDTQYFGPGTRLTVL.

The chain links TRBV2 to TRBJ2-7; 10 bases line up with TRBD2. CDR1 and CDR2 (germline): SNHLY, FYNNEI. J was trimmed by 6 bases and V by 10 bases; bases with no gene match: 12. The CDR3 extends over 14 amino acids. The CDR3: CATVAGGYLREQYF. Here the CDR3 DNA reads TGTGCCACGGTAGCGGGGGGATATCTTCGCGAGCAGTACTTC.

This clonotype was picked up a small number of times. This chain connects TRBV18 to TRBJ2-3; D gene uncertain. Germline CDR1 KGHSH, CDR2 LQKENI. V gave up 1 base and J gave up 2 bases, with 7 bases separating them. The length of the CDR3 is 14 residues. The CDR3 loop is CASSPLQVTDTQYF. The CDR3 DNA sequence: TGTGCCAGCTCACCACTGCAGGTCACAGATACGCAGTATTTT.

The chain has TRBV25-1 and TRBJ2-1; 7 nucleotides align to TRBD1. The V gene's germline CDR1 is MGHDK and CDR2 SYGVNS. This CDR3 has 14 residues. The V and J ends lost 7 bases and 4 bases, in that order; junction bases with no gene match: 7. The CDR3 DNA reads TGTGCCAGCAACCTCGGACAGGCGTACAATGAGCAGTTCTTC. Residues: CASNLGQAYNEQFF. The complete variable domain, with remaining parts taken from reference TRBV25-1 and TRBJ2-1, reads EADIYQTPRYLVIGTGKKITLECSQTMGHDKMYWYQQDPGMELHLIHYSYGVNSTEKGDLSSESTVSRIRTEHFPLTLESARPSHTSQYLCASNLGQAYNEQFFGPGTRLTVL.

There are many counts of this clonotype. The V call is TRBV6-5, the J call TRBJ2-1; D uncertain. V dropped 2 bases and J dropped 9 bases, with 5 bases sitting between them. The CDR3 sequence is 11 residues long. CDR1 is MNHEY and CDR2 is SVGAGI in the germline V gene. CDR3 nucleotides: TGTGCCAGCAGTTACGGGGTTGAGCAGTTCTTC. Protein: CASSYGVEQFF.

This clonotype showed up many times. The rearrangement links TRBV4-3 to TRBJ2-5, with D perhaps TRBD2 (6 bases). The CDR3 is 16 residues long. Trimming shortened V by 0 bases and J by 5 bases, and 16 bases separated the two germline ends. Germline V gene data show CDR1 as LGHNA and CDR2 as YSLEER. CDR3 bases: TGCGCCAGCAGCCAAGATCGGGCTGGAGGGTGGGAGACCCAGTACTTC. This sequence encodes CASSQDRAGGWETQYF.

This chain uses TRBV12-3 or TRBV12-4 with TRBJ2-7; 9 bases fit TRBD2. With V trimmed by 3 bases and J by 2 bases, 23 bases remained unmatched. The CDR3 sequence is 21 residues long. CDR3 protein: CASSLGADRLAAPKYPYEQYF. The CDR3 nucleotides are TGTGCCAGCAGTTTGGGTGCGGATAGACTAGCGGCGCCCAAATATCCCTACGAGCAGTACTTC.

This clonotype was counted only a few times. This sequence joins TRBV7-9 and TRBJ2-2, with D perhaps TRBD2 (6 bases). The CDR3 has 14 residues. The V end lost 4 bases, the J end lost 3 bases, and 9 bases lay between the germline ends. The germline gives CDR1 SEHNR, CDR2 FQNEAQ (reference sequence). CDR3 loop: CASSSGLYTGELFF. The DNA for the CDR3 is TGTGCCAGCAGCTCGGGACTCTACACCGGGGAGCTGTTTTTT.

This clonotype showed up just a few times. The chain couples TRBV6-5 to TRBJ2-5; D might be TRBD2 (6 bases). The CDR3 contains 16 residues. CDR1 and CDR2 (germline): MNHEY, SVGAGI. V lost 9 bases, J lost 2 bases, and 22 bases lay in between. The CDR3, as DNA: TGTGCCAGAACAAGCGGGCCAGCCCGCTTACAAGAGACCCAGTACTTC. It encodes CARTSGPARLQETQYF.

This clonotype was recorded many times. The chain couples TRBV6-2 or TRBV6-3 to TRBJ1-2; TRBD1 is a possible D gene (5 bases). Trimming took 2 bases from V and 3 from J, leaving 7 bases between them. The CDR3 is 13 amino acids. The V gene's germline CDR1 is MNHEY and CDR2 SVGEGT. CDR3 loop: CASSYQGDYGYTF. Written as DNA, the CDR3 is TGTGCCAGCAGTTACCAGGGCGACTATGGCTACACCTTC.

This clonotype was detected many times. This chain uses TRBV5-1 with TRBJ2-1; 8 nucleotides align to TRBD2. The CDR3 totals 16 residues. V gave up 4 bases and J gave up 9 bases; unmatched junction bases: 15. The germline V gene has CDR1 SGHRS and CDR2 YFSETQ. The CDR3 sequence is CASSPSAGTRSGEQFF. The CDR3 DNA follows: TGCGCCAGCAGCCCCTCCGCCGGGACTAGATCGGGTGAGCAGTTCTTC. The variable domain in full, with the rest retrieved from reference TRBV5-1 and TRBJ2-1, is KAGVTQTPRYLIKTRGQQVTLSCSPISGHRSVSWYQQTPGQGLQFLFEYFSETQRNKGNFPGRFSGRQFSNSRSEMNVSTLELGDSALYLCASSPSAGTRSGEQFFGPGTRLTVL.

This clonotype was observed many times. V usage is TRBV4-1 and J usage is TRBJ2-4; a weak D match, TRBD1 (7 bases). The CDR3 consists of 19 residues. Trimming left V 0 bases short and J 1 base short, with 19 bases between. Looked up from germline, CDR1 is MGHRA and CDR2 is YSYEKL. CDR3 sequence reads: CASSQDRFGRGVAKNIQYF. The CDR3 nucleotides read TGCGCCAGCAGCCAAGATCGATTCGGCAGGGGGGTCGCCAAAAACATTCAGTACTTC.

This clonotype was seen more than once but under ten times. The chain has TRBV5-1 and TRBJ2-1; 8 bases fit TRBD2. Germline lookup yields CDR1 SGHRS and CDR2 YFSETQ. The CDR3 has 15 amino acids. Losses at the gene ends were 1 base for V and 7 bases for J; bases not matched to a gene: 7. The CDR3 DNA reads as TGCGCCAGCAGCTTGCCAGCGGGAGCCGAAAATGAGCAGTTCTTC. The encoded protein is CASSLPAGAENEQFF.

This clonotype was picked up a small number of times. A single base separates this from a much larger clone, so it may be a read error. The rearrangement uses TRBV28 and TRBJ2-5; tentatively, D is TRBD1 (6 bases). The CDR3 consists of 11 residues. Germline V gives CDR1 MDHEN, CDR2 SYDVKM. The V end was cut by 6 bases, the J end by 11 bases, with 13 bases between. The CDR3 nucleotides are TGTGCCAGCAGGCTCAGGGGCCCTCAGTACTTC. Its translation: CASRLRGPQYF.

The chain combines TRBV4-1 with TRBJ2-1; D is perhaps TRBD1 or TRBD2 (5 bases each). V lost 6 bases to trimming and J lost 0 bases, with 18 bases between them. This CDR3 is built from 17 residues. Looked up from germline, CDR1 is MGHRA and CDR2 is YSYEKL. Here the CDR3 reads CASRPSTGLSSYNEQFF. In DNA, the CDR3 is TGCGCCAGCAGACCAAGTACAGGACTGAGCTCCTACAATGAGCAGTTCTTC.